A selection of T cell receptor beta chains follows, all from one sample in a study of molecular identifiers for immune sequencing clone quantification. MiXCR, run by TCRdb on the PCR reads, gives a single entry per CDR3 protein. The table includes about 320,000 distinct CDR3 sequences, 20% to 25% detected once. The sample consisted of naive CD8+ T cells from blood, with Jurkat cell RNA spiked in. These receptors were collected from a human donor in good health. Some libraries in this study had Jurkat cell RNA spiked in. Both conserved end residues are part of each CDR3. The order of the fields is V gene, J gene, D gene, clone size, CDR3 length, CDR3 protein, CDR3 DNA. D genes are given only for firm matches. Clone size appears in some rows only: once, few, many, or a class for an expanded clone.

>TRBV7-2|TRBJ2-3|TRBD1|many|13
CASSREAGQGWYF
TGTGCCAGCAGCCGAGAGGCCGGACAGGGGTGGTATTTT
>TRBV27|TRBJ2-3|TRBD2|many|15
CASSPRLAVTDTQYF
TGTGCCAGCAGTCCCCGACTAGCGGTCACAGATACGCAGTATTTT
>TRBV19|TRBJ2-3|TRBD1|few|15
CASSIRTGGLDTQYF
TGTGCCAGTAGTATACGGACAGGGGGCTTAGATACGCAGTATTTT
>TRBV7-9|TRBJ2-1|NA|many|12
CASSNSQPRQFF
TGTGCCAGCAGCAACTCCCAACCCCGGCAGTTCTTC
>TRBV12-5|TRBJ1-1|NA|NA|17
CASGPPSPRPGNTEAFF
TGTGCTAGTGGTCCCCCCAGCCCCCGCCCCGGGAACACTGAAGCTTTCTTT
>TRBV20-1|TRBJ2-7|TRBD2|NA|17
CSARDLDRTSGSYEQYF
TGCAGTGCTAGAGATTTGGACCGGACTAGCGGGTCCTACGAGCAGTACTTC
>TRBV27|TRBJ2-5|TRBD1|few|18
CASSSNPGTGVLEETQYF
TGTGCCAGCAGTTCGAACCCCGGGACAGGGGTTTTGGAGGAGACCCAGTACTTC
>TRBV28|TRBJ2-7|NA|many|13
CASSSPGIHEQYF
TGTGCCAGCAGTTCCCCAGGTATCCACGAGCAGTACTTC
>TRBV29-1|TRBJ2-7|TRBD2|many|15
CSVATFGTSGHEQYF
TGCAGCGTGGCGACCTTCGGGACTAGCGGCCACGAGCAGTACTTC
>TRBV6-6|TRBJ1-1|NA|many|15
CASSYRAGPNTEAFF
TGTGCCAGCAGTTACCGGGCCGGTCCGAACACTGAAGCTTTCTTT
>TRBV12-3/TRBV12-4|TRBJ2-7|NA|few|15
CASSLRGDPAYEQYF
TGTGCCAGCAGTTTAAGGGGGGACCCAGCCTACGAGCAGTACTTC
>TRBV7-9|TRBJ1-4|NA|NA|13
CASRTTQGEKLFF
TGTGCCAGCAGAACCACCCAGGGGGAAAAACTGTTTTTT
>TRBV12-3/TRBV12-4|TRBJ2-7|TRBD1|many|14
CASRPGTGVHEQYF
TGTGCCAGCAGGCCCGGGACAGGGGTCCACGAGCAGTACTTC
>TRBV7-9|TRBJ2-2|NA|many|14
CASSSLVNTGELFF
TGTGCCAGCAGCTCACTCGTAAACACCGGGGAGCTGTTTTTT
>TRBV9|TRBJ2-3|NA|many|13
CASSVVSPDTQYF
TGTGCCAGCAGCGTAGTCAGCCCAGATACGCAGTATTTT
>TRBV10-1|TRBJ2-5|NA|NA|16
CAGSESIGPSGETQYF
TGCGCCGGCAGTGAGTCTATAGGTCCTTCGGGAGAGACCCAGTACTTC
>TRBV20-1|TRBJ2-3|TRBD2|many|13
CSAPTREGDTQYF
TGCAGTGCCCCGACTAGGGAGGGCGATACGCAGTATTTT
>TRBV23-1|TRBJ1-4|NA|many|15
CASSLLRRTAIKLFF
TGCGCCAGCAGTCTATTGAGGAGAACGGCTATAAAACTGTTTTTT
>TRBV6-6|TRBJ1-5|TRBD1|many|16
CASSSEGQDNNQPQHF
TGTGCCAGCAGTTCCGAGGGACAGGACAACAATCAGCCCCAGCATTTT
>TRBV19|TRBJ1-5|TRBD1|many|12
CASGTGNQPQHF
TGTGCCAGCGGGACAGGGAATCAGCCCCAGCATTTT
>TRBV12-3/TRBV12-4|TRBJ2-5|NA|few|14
CASNVGSSSETQYF
TGTGCCAGCAACGTCGGCTCTAGTTCCGAGACCCAGTACTTC
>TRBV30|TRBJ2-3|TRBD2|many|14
CAWSGLAGTDTQYF
TGTGCCTGGAGTGGGCTAGCGGGCACAGATACGCAGTATTTT
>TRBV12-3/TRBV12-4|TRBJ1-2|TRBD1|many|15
CASTPGARDSYGYTF
TGTGCCAGCACCCCCGGGGCCAGGGACAGCTATGGCTACACCTTC
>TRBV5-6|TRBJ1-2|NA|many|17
CASSLGSAPLHNYGYTF
TGTGCCAGCAGCTTGGGGTCAGCCCCTCTTCATAACTATGGCTACACCTTC
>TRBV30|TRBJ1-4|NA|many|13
CAWSEGLDEKLFF
TGTGCCTGGAGTGAAGGATTGGATGAAAAACTGTTTTTT
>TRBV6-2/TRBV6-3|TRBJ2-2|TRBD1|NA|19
CASSYGDRVKFLNTGELFF
TGTGCCAGCAGTTACGGTGACAGGGTCAAATTCCTTAACACCGGGGAGCTGTTTTTT
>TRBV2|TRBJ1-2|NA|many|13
CASSGADSKGYTF
TGTGCCAGCAGCGGGGCGGACTCTAAGGGCTACACCTTC
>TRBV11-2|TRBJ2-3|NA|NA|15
CASSLGGFITDTQYF
TGTGCCAGCAGCTTAGGTGGCTTTATCACAGATACGCAGTATTTT
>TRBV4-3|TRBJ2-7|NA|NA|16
CASSPEVWPLPYEQYF
TGCGCCAGCAGCCCCGAAGTGTGGCCGCTCCCCTACGAGCAGTACTTC
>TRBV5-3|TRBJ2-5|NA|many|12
CARSIEEETQYF
TGTGCCAGAAGCATCGAAGAAGAGACCCAGTACTTC
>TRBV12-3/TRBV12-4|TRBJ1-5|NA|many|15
CASSSGTSSNQPQHF
TGTGCCAGCAGTTCCGGGACATCTAGCAATCAGCCCCAGCATTTT
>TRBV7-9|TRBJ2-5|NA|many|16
CASSFPGTRYQETQYF
TGTGCCAGCAGCTTTCCCGGGACAAGGTACCAAGAGACCCAGTACTTC
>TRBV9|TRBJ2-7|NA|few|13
CASSPDRTYEQYF
TGTGCCAGCTCTCCCGACAGAACCTACGAGCAGTACTTC
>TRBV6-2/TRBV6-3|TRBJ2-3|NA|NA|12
CASSYFRDTQYF
TGTGCCAGCAGTTACTTTAGAGATACGCAGTATTTT
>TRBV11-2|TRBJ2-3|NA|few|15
CASSLDVVGADTQYF
TGTGCCAGCAGCCTGGACGTTGTGGGCGCAGATACGCAGTATTTT
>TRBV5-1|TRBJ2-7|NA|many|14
CASSPVSDYYEQYF
TGCGCCAGCAGCCCGGTCTCAGATTACTACGAGCAGTACTTC
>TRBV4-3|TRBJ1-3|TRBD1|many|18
CASSPGTGSFLSGNTIYF
TGCGCCAGCAGCCCCGGGACAGGCTCCTTCCTTTCTGGAAACACCATATATTTT
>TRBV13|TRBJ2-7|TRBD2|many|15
CASSLRGLAGVEQYF
TGTGCCAGCAGCTTAAGAGGACTAGCGGGAGTCGAGCAGTACTTC
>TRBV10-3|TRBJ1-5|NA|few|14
CAISEAQGNQPQHF
TGTGCCATCAGTGAAGCCCAGGGGAATCAGCCCCAGCATTTT
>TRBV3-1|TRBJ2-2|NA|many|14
CASSQRSYTGELFF
TGTGCCAGCAGCCAACGCAGTTACACCGGGGAGCTGTTTTTT
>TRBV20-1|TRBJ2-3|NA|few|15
CSAQGLAISTDTQYF
TGCAGTGCTCAGGGCCTAGCTATTAGCACAGATACGCAGTATTTT